The clone carrying this T cell receptor beta chain was seen ten or more times. The CDR3 sequence is 17 residues long. The germline V gene encodes CDR1 MNHEY and CDR2 SMNVEV (reference sequence). Trimming cost V 5 bases and J 3 bases; bases outside gene matches: 11. These data originate in a study of spatial heterogeneity in lung cancer. Time point described: sample taken at primary tumor resection. The sequenced material consisted of unsorted whole RNA from tumor, nontumor lung or frozen PBMC. A single record per CDR3 protein comes from TCRdb applying MiXCR to the 5' RACE reads. The sample records over 90,000 distinct CDR3 sequences, under 9% being singletons.

The receptor comes from a male donor with early-stage non-small cell lung cancer. The sequenced sample was PBMCs, obtained at surgery. The chain uses TRBV27 and TRBJ2-3, with 10 bases that match TRBD1. The CDR3: CASSAPGQGLFTDTQYF. The CDR3 DNA sequence: TGTGCCAGCAGTGCTCCGGGACAGGGGCTGTTTACAGATACGCAGTATTTT.